The clone carrying this T cell receptor (beta chain) was seen just once. The source of the sample is a study of blood T cell repertoires in COVID-19. Looking at the study overall: Samples of COVID-19 (acute and convalescent) were obtained from the United States, Italy and Spain.

In the authors' workflow: Reference gene primer amplification gave nucleated cell count estimates. Clones were read by immunoSEQ multiplex PCR, and TCRdb kept only the in-frame ones, dropping some. Clone size and the V and J calls come from that table; the DNA yielded D and trimming. The profile shows around 300,000 clones, about 90% of them singletons. V shed 2 bases and J shed 5 bases, with 6 bases lying between them. This CDR3 is 12 amino acids long. Germline V gene sequence: CDR1 MNHEY, CDR2 SVGAGI. Grouping used clinical history reported by participants in a survey and questionnaire. Symptom resolution, clearance, or two negative PCRs marked the recovered donors of Cohort 3.

The rearrangement joins TRBV6-5 to TRBJ2-5; a weak D match, TRBD1 (6 bases). This receptor was identified in a woman under 40 who had recovered from COVID-19. Sequenced material: PBMCs or T cells enriched from blood (not recorded which). The CDR3 reads CASSYTGETQYF. CDR3 DNA: TGTGCCAGCAGTTACACAGGGGAGACCCAGTACTTC.